Sequencing of this TCR beta chain was carried out in a study of cytomegalovirus exposure and HLA in healthy donors. PCR was performed using 60 Vbeta and 13 Jbeta primers. Data came from immunoSEQ multiplex PCR; TCRdb stores just in-frame clones and leaves some out. The repertoire holds under 250,000 clones, 75% to 85% seen once, with around 2.3% in the top ten. Although they were nominally healthy when sampled, donors likely had unrecorded immune exposures. V was pared by 4 bases and J by 0 bases, with 9 bases of the junction left unmatched. The CDR3 sequence is 19 residues long. Per the germline V gene, CDR1 is SGHNT and CDR2 is YENEEA.

The sample taken for sequencing was PBMCs. This TCR derives from a woman in her forties or fifties in good health and CMV-seronegative. The chain recombines TRBV11-3 with TRBJ2-2, with 12 positions matching TRBD2. Here the CDR3 DNA reads TGTGCCAGCAGCTCCCGCCCGGGACTAGCGGGTGCGAACACCGGGGAGCTGTTTTTT. As protein: CASSSRPGLAGANTGELFF.